This T cell receptor beta chain emerged from a study of T-cell memory formation after mild COVID-19. Study-level points and caveats: Day 15 to 85 contractors were CD4/CD8 balanced; later expanders leaned CD4+. Memory cells collected pre-infection included some clones that later responded, suggesting cross-reactive memory joined.

TCR alpha and TCR beta cDNA libraries with sample barcodes and UMIs came from 5'RACE using constant-segment primers. TCRdb reanalysed the 5' RACE reads using MiXCR and keeps one entry per CDR3 protein. The table has about 290,000 distinct CDR3 sequences, more than 15% seen once. In this sample, this clonotype turned up a few times. Its antigen remains unknown. One junction end does not reproduce the germline sequence, and a read error may be involved. CDR1 and CDR2 from the germline V gene are WSHSY and SAAADI. This CDR3 region has 12 residues. Sequencing was performed on PBMCs or a T cell subset sorted from them (not recorded which). V gene TRBV10-2 combines with J gene TRBJ1-6; D ambiguous. The sequence was collected from a man aged 18 to 29 who had mild COVID-19 (a few samples of this study predate the infection). Cell type and time point are not known. DNA of the CDR3: TGCGCCACCAGTCCCGGTAATTCACCCCTCCACTTT. Translated: CATSPGNSPLHF.